This TCR beta chain is from a study of cytomegalovirus exposure and HLA in healthy donors. The PCR ran on 60 Vbeta and 13 Jbeta primers. How the authors handled the data: The count from a later analysis was roughly 80 million unique TCR beta chains, about 9.9 million of them shared. TCRdb's table, derived via immunoSEQ multiplex PCR, lists solely in-frame clones and lacks some. That table furnishes V, J and clone size, whereas the DNA furnished D and trimming. Among some 190,000 clones listed, 82% were seen once. A note on this clone: The antigen is undetermined.

General observations from the study: The study designated about 160 TCR beta chains cytomegalovirus-associated. Near-uniform donor sequencing depth was presumed by presence/absence analyses. The study carried out a later analysis of TCR beta sequences. It associated 15,000 to 20,000 of them with specific HLA alleles at a false discovery rate of 0.05.

Trimming took off 8 bases at V and 4 bases at J, with 13 bases between the two ends. The CDR3 spans 12 residues. Germline-derived CDR1 and CDR2 are SQVTM and ANQGSEA. The receptor's source is a man in his forties in good health and CMV-seronegative. Sequenced material: PBMCs. The rearrangement links TRBV29-1 to TRBJ2-3, with D unresolved. The CDR3 here is CSPWAPADTQYF. The CDR3, as DNA: TGCAGCCCCTGGGCCCCCGCAGATACGCAGTATTTT.